Each of the 13 T cell receptor beta chains below was sequenced from the same sample in a study of blood T cell repertoires in COVID-19. Produced via immunoSEQ multiplex PCR; TCRdb's table is partial and in-frame only. Of around 150,000 clones in the sample, 80% to 85% were seen once. The sample was peripheral blood. The receptors stem from a woman between 55 and 75 years old with acute or convalescent COVID-19.

The genes are TRBV5-1 and TRBJ1-3; perhaps TRBD1 as D (5 bases). V lost 1 base, J lost 2 bases, and 10 bases lay in between. Germline V lookup: CDR1 SGHRS, CDR2 YFSETQ. This CDR3 has 15 amino acids. The CDR3 sequence: CASSLSAGAGNTIYF. In DNA, the CDR3 is TGCGCCAGCAGCTTGTCGGCGGGGGCTGGAAACACCATATATTTT. Full variable domain (remainder filled in from reference TRBV5-1 and TRBJ1-3): KAGVTQTPRYLIKTRGQQVTLSCSPISGHRSVSWYQQTPGQGLQFLFEYFSETQRNKGNFPGRFSGRQFSNSRSEMNVSTLELGDSALYLCASSLSAGAGNTIYFGEGSWLTVV.

The chain joins TRBV6-5 to TRBJ1-1, with D possibly matching TRBD1 (5 bases). V was pared by 6 bases and J by 3 bases, with 14 bases between. Germline loops: CDR1 MNHEY, CDR2 SVGAGI. The CDR3 contains 14 residues. The CDR3 is CASSKEGRDTEAFF. CDR3 DNA: TGTGCCAGCAGCAAAGAGGGGAGGGACACTGAAGCTTTCTTT.

V usage is TRBV5-8 and J usage is TRBJ2-7; 8 bases line up with TRBD1. After removal of 2 bases from V and 5 bases from J, the junction contained 3 bases not matched to a gene. Germline V gene data show CDR1 as SGHTS and CDR2 as YDEGEE. The CDR3 contains 13 residues. The CDR3 DNA reads as TGTGCCAGCAGCTTCCGGACAGGGAACGAGCAGTACTTC. Translated, it gives CASSFRTGNEQYF.

The chain is built from TRBV21-1 and TRBJ2-3; TRBD2 is the table's D call, not checked against the DNA. TRBV21-1 is listed as a pseudogene. The CDR3 consists of 15 residues. CDR3 residues: CASSKRGPLTDTQYF. The CDR3 region has the DNA TGTGCCAGCAGCAAGCGGGGGCCCCTCACAGATACGCAGTATTTT.

This clone showed up just a few times. The genes are TRBV5-1 and TRBJ2-2; tentatively, D is TRBD1 (5 bases). Germline CDR1 SGHRS, CDR2 YFSETQ. The CDR3 is 15 residues long. V dropped 1 base and J dropped 3 bases, with 10 bases sitting between them. The CDR3 here is CASSLLIGDTGELFF. In DNA form, the CDR3 reads TGCGCCAGCAGCTTGCTCATAGGGGACACCGGGGAGCTGTTTTTT.

V gene TRBV21-1 combines with J gene TRBJ1-4; the table's D call TRBD1 went unverified against the DNA. TRBV21-1 is flagged as a pseudogene. The CDR3 length is 13 residues. The DNA for the CDR3 is TGTGCCAGCAGCAAAGACAGGGCTGAAAAACTGTTTTTT. It specifies CASSKDRAEKLFF.

The V gene is TRBV7-3, the J gene TRBJ2-2, with a weak D call TRBD1 (6 bases). The CDR3 is made up of 16 amino acids. V lost 2 bases to trimming and J lost 2 bases, with 12 bases between them. Germline-derived CDR1 and CDR2 are SGHTA and FQGTGA. The CDR3 nucleotides are TGTGCCAGCAGCTTAGCCGGGACACACAACACCGGGGAGCTGTTTTTT. Its translation is CASSLAGTHNTGELFF.

This chain uses TRBV4-3 with TRBJ2-1, with TRBD1 identical over 7 bases. The trim removed 4 bases at V and 6 bases at J, leaving 9 bases unmatched. The CDR3 loop spans 15 amino acids. In germline, CDR1 is LGHNA, CDR2 YSLEER. The CDR3 bases are TGCGCCAGCAGCCGTGAGGGGGCAAGAAGCAATGAGCAGTTCTTC. It encodes CASSREGARSNEQFF.

The V and J genes are TRBV15 and TRBJ2-1; D may be TRBD1 (5 bases). V was clipped by 1 base and J by 5 bases, with 21 bases between them. Germline V gene lookup returns CDR1 LNHNV and CDR2 YYDKDF (reference sequence). This CDR3 comprises 18 residues. In nucleotides, the CDR3 is TGTGCCACCAGCAGAGCTCAACAACCGAGCCAGGGTAACAATGAGCAGTTCTTC. The encoded protein is CATSRAQQPSQGNNEQFF.

In its sample, this clone was seen a few times. This rearrangement joins TRBV24-1 to TRBJ2-3; D not resolved. Trimming left V 4 bases short and J 2 bases short, with 15 bases between. Germline CDR1 KGHDR, CDR2 SFDVKD. The CDR3 has 16 amino acids. Written as DNA, the CDR3 is TGTGCCACCAGTGACCCCTCAACAGAGTACACAGATACGCAGTATTTT. Its translation: CATSDPSTEYTDTQYF.

The chain recombines TRBV9 with TRBJ1-2; possibly TRBD1 for D (6 bases). Germline CDR1 is SGDLS and CDR2 is YYNGEE. V lost 3 bases to trimming and J lost 5 bases, with 11 bases between them. This CDR3 spans 13 amino acids. DNA for the CDR3: TGTGCCAGCAGCGAGGGGGTCAGTTATGGCTACACCTTC. Amino acid sequence: CASSEGVSYGYTF.

The V call is TRBV24-1, the J call TRBJ1-5; 7 bases fit TRBD1. Germline V lookup: CDR1 KGHDR, CDR2 SFDVKD. V trimming: 4 bases; J trimming: 7 bases; junction bases outside the gene matches: 6. The CDR3 loop spans 14 amino acids. CDR3 residues: CATSEQGGIQPQHF. The CDR3 DNA sequence: TGTGCCACCAGTGAGCAAGGGGGCATACAGCCCCAGCATTTT.

The J gene is TRBJ1-4, the V gene TRBV6-1; D is uncertain. CDR1 and CDR2 (germline): MNHNS, SASEGT. Trimming stripped 1 base from V and 5 bases from J, with 8 bases between. The CDR3 spans 14 residues. The CDR3 here is CASSEVSLNEKLFF. The CDR3 nucleotides are TGTGCCAGCAGTGAAGTCTCACTGAATGAAAAACTGTTTTTT.